The 11 T cell receptor beta chains reported below all come from one sample, sequenced in a study of blood T cells in healthy people across ages. The use of a sample-barcoded 5' primer and a J-beta primer mix characterized a second PCR of about 7 to 12 cycles. TCRdb reprocessed the 5' RACE reads with MiXCR, giving one entry per CDR3 protein. The sample lists approximately 1.5 million distinct CDR3 sequences, about 31% seen once, with 10% to 12% in the top ten. Sequencing used blood. Receptors originate from a woman under 40 in good health.

This clonotype was detected once. This chain links TRBV9 with TRBJ2-3; 10 bases map to TRBD2. V lost 3 bases, J lost 5 bases, and 12 bases stayed unmatched. This CDR3 contains 17 residues. The germline V gene encodes CDR1 SGDLS and CDR2 YYNGEE. In DNA form, the CDR3 reads TGTGCCAGCAGCGGATCCGCCGGGACTAGCGCCTTAGATACGCAGTATTTT. Amino acid sequence: CASSGSAGTSALDTQYF.

The V call is TRBV9, the J call TRBJ1-2; perhaps TRBD1 as D (6 bases). Between the trimmed V and J ends, which lost 4 bases and 8 bases, there was a span of 30 bases. The CDR3 loop spans 18 amino acids. Germline assignment: CDR1 SGDLS and CDR2 YYNGEE. The CDR3 coding sequence is TGTGCCAGCAGCCTCGACCCGAGACAGGTCGCGGGCCAAAGAGGCTACACCTTC. It encodes CASSLDPRQVAGQRGYTF.

The J gene is TRBJ2-1, the V gene TRBV7-2; D remains ambiguous. Between the trimmed V and J ends, which lost 4 bases and 3 bases, there was a span of 16 bases. The CDR3 consists of 16 residues. Germline V gene sequence: CDR1 SGHTA, CDR2 FQGNSA. CDR3 coding DNA: TGTGCCAGCAGCTACCACGAGGCCATAGTCTACAATGAGCAGTTCTTC. It specifies CASSYHEAIVYNEQFF.

The chain carries TRBV5-1 and TRBJ2-3; D remains unclear. Trimming removed 0 bases at V and 5 bases at J, with 10 bases between. CDR1 and CDR2 from the germline V gene are SGHRS and YFSETQ. CDR3 size: 14 residues. The CDR3 sequence is CASSLVLTEDTQYF. The CDR3 nucleotides are TGCGCCAGCAGCTTGGTCCTAACAGAAGATACGCAGTATTTT.

The chain carries TRBV7-6 and TRBJ2-5; tentative D call: TRBD1 (6 bases). Trimming took 4 bases from V and 2 from J, leaving 17 bases between them. Looked up from germline, CDR1 is SGHVS and CDR2 is FNYEAQ. The CDR3 spans 16 residues. The CDR3 here is CASSSQGRLGQETQYF. The CDR3 DNA is TGTGCCAGCAGCTCACAGGGACGGTTGGGACAAGAGACCCAGTACTTC.

Of note for this clonotype: Because it lacks the conserved phenylalanine or tryptophan at the end, this CDR3 is likely a read error. V usage is TRBV10-2 and J usage is TRBJ2-3; 10 bases are a match to TRBD2. CDR3 length: 17 amino acids. J gave up 6 bases and V 6 bases, and 15 bases lay outside the gene matches. Germline loops: CDR1 WSHSY, CDR2 SAAADI. The CDR3 region is CASREVKTSGTTDTQYL. The CDR3 DNA reads TGCGCCAGCAGAGAGGTCAAAACTAGCGGGACCACGGATACGCAGTATTTG.

This clonotype was counted only a few times. The gene calls are TRBV10-3 and TRBJ2-7; D gene unclear. Trimming stripped 8 bases from V and 6 bases from J, with 14 bases between. This CDR3 comprises 12 residues. Germline loops: CDR1 ENHRY, CDR2 SYGVKD. The CDR3 spells CAISSSSIEQYF. CDR3 in DNA: TGTGCCATCTCTTCTTCCTCCATCGAGCAGTACTTC.

The V and J genes are TRBV21-1 and TRBJ2-7; the DNA was not compared with TRBD1, the D call given in the table. TRBV21-1 is a pseudogene segment. The CDR3 contains 14 residues. The CDR3 region is CASSKKGDAYEQYF. CDR3 DNA: TGTGCCAGCAGCAAGAAAGGGGACGCCTACGAGCAGTACTTC.

The chain has TRBV24-1 and TRBJ2-1; D uncertain. The V gene's germline CDR1 is KGHDR and CDR2 SFDVKD. Deletions cut 0 bases from V and 5 bases from J, with 7 bases between. CDR3 length equals 14 residues. CDR3 bases: TGTGCCACCAGTGATTTGCGGGCCAACAATGAGCAGTTCTTC. It yields the protein CATSDLRANNEQFF.

The rearrangement links TRBV2 to TRBJ2-7, with TRBD1 matching 11 bases. Unmatched junction bases numbered 3, after V lost 3 bases and J lost 2 bases. The length of the CDR3 is 15 residues. From germline, CDR1 is SNHLY and CDR2 FYNNEI. For the CDR3, the DNA is TGTGCCAGCAGTGACGGGACAGGGGGTGCCTACGAGCAGTACTTC. It translates to CASSDGTGGAYEQYF. The full variable domain, in which reference TRBV2 and TRBJ2-7 provide the parts outside the CDR3, is EPEVTQTPSHQVTQMGQEVILRCVPISNHLYFYWYRQILGQKVEFLVSFYNNEISEKSEIFDDQFSVERPDGSNFTLKIRSTKLEDSAMYFCASSDGTGGAYEQYFGPGTRLTVT.

This CDR3 reads CASRPDRGSGGYTF. The CDR3 region has the DNA TGTGCCAGCAGGCCCGACAGGGGGTCAGGTGGCTACACCTTC. This chain uses TRBV6-1 with TRBJ1-2, with 9 bases aligning to TRBD1. Per germline, CDR1 MNHNS and CDR2 SASEGT. V shed 6 bases and J 7 bases; nucleotides not matched to a gene: 9. CDR3 size: 14 residues.